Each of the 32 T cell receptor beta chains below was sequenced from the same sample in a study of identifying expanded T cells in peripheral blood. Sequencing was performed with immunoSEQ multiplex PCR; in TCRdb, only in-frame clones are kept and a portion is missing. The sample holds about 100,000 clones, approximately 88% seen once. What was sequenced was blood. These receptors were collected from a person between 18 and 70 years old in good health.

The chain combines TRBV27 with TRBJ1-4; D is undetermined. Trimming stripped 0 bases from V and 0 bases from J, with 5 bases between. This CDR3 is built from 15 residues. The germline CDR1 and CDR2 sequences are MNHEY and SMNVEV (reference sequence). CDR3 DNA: TGTGCCAGCAGTTTATCCTGGGCAACTAATGAAAAACTGTTTTTT. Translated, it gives CASSLSWATNEKLFF.

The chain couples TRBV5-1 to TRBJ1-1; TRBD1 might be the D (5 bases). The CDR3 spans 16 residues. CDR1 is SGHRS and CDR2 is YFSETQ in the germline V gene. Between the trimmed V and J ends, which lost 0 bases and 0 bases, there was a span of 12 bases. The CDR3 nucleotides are TGCGCCAGCAGCTTGGCTCTTGGGGGGATGAACACTGAAGCTTTCTTT. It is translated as CASSLALGGMNTEAFF. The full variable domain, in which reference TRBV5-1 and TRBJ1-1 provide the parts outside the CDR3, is KAGVTQTPRYLIKTRGQQVTLSCSPISGHRSVSWYQQTPGQGLQFLFEYFSETQRNKGNFPGRFSGRQFSNSRSEMNVSTLELGDSALYLCASSLALGGMNTEAFFGQGTRLTVV.

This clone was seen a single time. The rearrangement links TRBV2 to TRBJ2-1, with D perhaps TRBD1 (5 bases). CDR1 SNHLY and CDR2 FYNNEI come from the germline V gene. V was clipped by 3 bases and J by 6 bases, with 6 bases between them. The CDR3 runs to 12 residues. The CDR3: CASSETANEQFF. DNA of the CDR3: TGTGCCAGCAGTGAGACAGCCAATGAGCAGTTCTTC.

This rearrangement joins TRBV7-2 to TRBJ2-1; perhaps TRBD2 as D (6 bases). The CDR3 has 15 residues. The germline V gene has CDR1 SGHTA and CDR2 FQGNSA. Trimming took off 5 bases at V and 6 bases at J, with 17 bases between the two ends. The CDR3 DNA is TGTGCCAGCAGCCTGGGGGATTCGGGAGCCAATGAGCAGTTCTTC. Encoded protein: CASSLGDSGANEQFF.

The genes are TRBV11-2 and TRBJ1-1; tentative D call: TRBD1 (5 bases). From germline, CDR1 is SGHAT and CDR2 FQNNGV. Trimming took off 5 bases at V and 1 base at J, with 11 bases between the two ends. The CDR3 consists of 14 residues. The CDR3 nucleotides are TGTGCCAGCAGCGGACGGGGGGAGAACACTGAAGCTTTCTTT. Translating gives CASSGRGENTEAFF.

CDR3 sequence (DNA): TGTGCCACCAAGGAGGACAGGCCCGGGACTGAAGCTTTCTTT. This sequence encodes CATKEDRPGTEAFF. The chain joins TRBV19 to TRBJ1-1, with TRBD1 matching over 7 bases. The CDR3 spans 14 residues. J was trimmed by 5 bases and V by 10 bases; bases with no gene match: 13. Germline-derived CDR1 and CDR2 are LNHDA and SQIVND (reference sequence).

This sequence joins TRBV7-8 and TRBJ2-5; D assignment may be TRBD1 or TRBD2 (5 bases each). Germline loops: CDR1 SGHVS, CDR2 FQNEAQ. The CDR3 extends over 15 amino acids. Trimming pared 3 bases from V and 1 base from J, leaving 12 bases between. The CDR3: CASSFYLGTQETQYF. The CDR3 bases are TGTGCCAGCAGCTTCTACCTTGGGACCCAAGAGACCCAGTACTTC.

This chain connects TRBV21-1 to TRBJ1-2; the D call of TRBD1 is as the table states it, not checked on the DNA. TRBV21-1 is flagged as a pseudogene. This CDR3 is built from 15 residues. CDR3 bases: TGTGCCAGCAGCCTGGGACAGGGGACTAACTATGGCTACACCTTC. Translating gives CASSLGQGTNYGYTF.

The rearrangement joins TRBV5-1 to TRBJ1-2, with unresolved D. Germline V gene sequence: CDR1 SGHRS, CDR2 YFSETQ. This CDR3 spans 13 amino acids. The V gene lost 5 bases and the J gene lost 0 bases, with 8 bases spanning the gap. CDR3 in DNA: TGCGCCAGCAGAAAAACGGCTAACTATGGCTACACCTTC. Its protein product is CASRKTANYGYTF. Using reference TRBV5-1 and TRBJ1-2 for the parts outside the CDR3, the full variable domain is KAGVTQTPRYLIKTRGQQVTLSCSPISGHRSVSWYQQTPGQGLQFLFEYFSETQRNKGNFPGRFSGRQFSNSRSEMNVSTLELGDSALYLCASRKTANYGYTFGSGTRLTVV.

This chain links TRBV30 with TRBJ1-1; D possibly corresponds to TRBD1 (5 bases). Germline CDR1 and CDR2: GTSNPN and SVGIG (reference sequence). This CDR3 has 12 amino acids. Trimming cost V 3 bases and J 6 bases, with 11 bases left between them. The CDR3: CAWRVNRPEAFF. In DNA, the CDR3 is TGTGCCTGGAGGGTCAACAGGCCTGAAGCTTTCTTT.

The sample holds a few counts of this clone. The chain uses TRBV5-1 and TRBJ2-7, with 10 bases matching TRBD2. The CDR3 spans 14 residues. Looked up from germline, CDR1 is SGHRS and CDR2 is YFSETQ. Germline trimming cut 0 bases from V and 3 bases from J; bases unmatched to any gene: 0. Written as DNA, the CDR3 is TGCGCCAGCAGCTTGGGGACTAGCGGCTACGAGCAGTACTTC. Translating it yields CASSLGTSGYEQYF.

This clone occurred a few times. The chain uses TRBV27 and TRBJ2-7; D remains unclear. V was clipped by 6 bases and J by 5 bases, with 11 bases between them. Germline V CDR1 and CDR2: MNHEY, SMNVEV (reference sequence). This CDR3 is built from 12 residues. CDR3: CASSHPDDEQYF. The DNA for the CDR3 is TGTGCCAGCAGCCACCCAGACGACGAGCAGTACTTC.

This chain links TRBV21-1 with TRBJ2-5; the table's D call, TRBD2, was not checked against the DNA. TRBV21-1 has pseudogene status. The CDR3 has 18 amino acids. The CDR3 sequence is CASSSRSWPAGTQETQYF. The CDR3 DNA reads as TGTGCCAGCAGCAGTCGAAGTTGGCCAGCGGGAACTCAAGAGACCCAGTACTTC.

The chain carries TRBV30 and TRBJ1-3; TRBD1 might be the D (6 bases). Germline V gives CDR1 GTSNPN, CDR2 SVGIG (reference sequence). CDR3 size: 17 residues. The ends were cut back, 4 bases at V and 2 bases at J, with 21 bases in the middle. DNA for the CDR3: TGTGCCTGGATTTCGGGGGGCGCGAGATATGCTGGAAACACCATATATTTT. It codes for CAWISGGARYAGNTIYF.

The CDR3 is CAIMGISTDTQYF. DNA for the CDR3: TGTGCCATCATGGGAATTAGCACAGATACGCAGTATTTT. The chain carries TRBV10-3 and TRBJ2-3, with no clear D. The CDR3 totals 13 residues. Germline loops: CDR1 ENHRY, CDR2 SYGVKD. Trimming took off 7 bases at V and 0 bases at J, with 8 bases between the two ends.

Here the CDR3 DNA reads TGTGCCAGCAGACAACGGGAAAATAGGAACGGGGAGCTGTTTTTT. Protein sequence: CASRQRENRNGELFF. This chain uses TRBV2 with TRBJ2-2; tentatively, D is TRBD2 (5 bases). The germline V gene encodes CDR1 SNHLY and CDR2 FYNNEI. This CDR3 is built from 15 residues. V lost 6 bases and J 7 bases, leaving 18 bases between the germline ends.

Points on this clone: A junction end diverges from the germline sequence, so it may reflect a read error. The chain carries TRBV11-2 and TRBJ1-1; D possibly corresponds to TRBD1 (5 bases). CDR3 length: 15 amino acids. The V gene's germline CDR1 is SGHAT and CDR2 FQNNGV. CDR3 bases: TGTGCCAGCAGCTTAGATCGGTCGGGGCTAGTCTCGCTTTACTTT. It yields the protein CASSLDRSGLVSLYF.

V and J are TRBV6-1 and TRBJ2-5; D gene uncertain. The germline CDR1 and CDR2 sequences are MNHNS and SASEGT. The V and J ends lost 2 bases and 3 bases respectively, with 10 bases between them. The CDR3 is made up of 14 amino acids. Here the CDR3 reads CASSERGRKETQYF. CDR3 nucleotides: TGTGCCAGCAGTGAAAGAGGCAGAAAAGAGACCCAGTACTTC.

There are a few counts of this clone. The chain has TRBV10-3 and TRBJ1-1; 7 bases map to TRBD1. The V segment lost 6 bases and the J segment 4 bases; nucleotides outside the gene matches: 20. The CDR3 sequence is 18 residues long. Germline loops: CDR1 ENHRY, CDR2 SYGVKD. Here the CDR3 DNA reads TGTGCCATCAGAAAGGCATTAATTACAGGGGCAGGGGGCACTGAAGCTTTCTTT. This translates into CAIRKALITGAGGTEAFF.

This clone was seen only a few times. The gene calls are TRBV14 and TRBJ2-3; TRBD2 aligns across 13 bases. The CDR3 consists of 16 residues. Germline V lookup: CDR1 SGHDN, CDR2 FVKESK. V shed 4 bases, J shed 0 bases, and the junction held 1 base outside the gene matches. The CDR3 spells CASSPGLAGSTDTQYF. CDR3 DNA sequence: TGTGCCAGCAGCCCGGGACTAGCGGGAAGCACAGATACGCAGTATTTT.

The CDR3: CSAIFPGTGKTDTQYF. CDR3 DNA: TGCAGCGCTATTTTTCCCGGGACAGGGAAGACAGATACGCAGTATTTT. The J gene is TRBJ2-3, the V gene TRBV29-1, with TRBD1 matching 9 bases. V lost 7 bases, J lost 3 bases, and 14 bases stayed unmatched. Germline CDR1 reads SQVTM; CDR2 reads ANQGSEA. There are 16 residues in the CDR3.

CDR3 region: CASSVTGNTIYF. The CDR3 nucleotides read TGTGCCAGCAGCGTAACCGGAAACACCATATATTTT. The genes are TRBV9 and TRBJ1-3; D is unclear. The CDR3 is made up of 12 amino acids. Germline loops: CDR1 SGDLS, CDR2 YYNGEE. V lost 1 base and J lost 4, with 3 bases in between.

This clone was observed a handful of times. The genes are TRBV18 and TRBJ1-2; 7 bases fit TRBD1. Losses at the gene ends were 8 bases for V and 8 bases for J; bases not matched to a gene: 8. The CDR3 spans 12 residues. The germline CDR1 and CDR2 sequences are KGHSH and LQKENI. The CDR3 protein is CASANNRGGYTF. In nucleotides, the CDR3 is TGTGCCAGCGCAAATAACAGGGGAGGCTACACCTTC.

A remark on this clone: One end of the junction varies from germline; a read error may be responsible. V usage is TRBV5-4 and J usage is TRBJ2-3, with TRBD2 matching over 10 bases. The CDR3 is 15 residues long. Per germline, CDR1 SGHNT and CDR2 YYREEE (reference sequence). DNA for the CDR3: TGTGCCAGCAGCCGGGACCCCCTAGCGGGGGCGGAGGCGGAGTTT. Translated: CASSRDPLAGAEAEF.

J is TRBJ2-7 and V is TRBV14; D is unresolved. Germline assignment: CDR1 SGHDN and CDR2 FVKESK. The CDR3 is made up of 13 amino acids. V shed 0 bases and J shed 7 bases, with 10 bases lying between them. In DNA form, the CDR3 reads TGTGCCAGCAGCCAAGACCACCCGTTGGAGCAGTACTTC. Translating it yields CASSQDHPLEQYF.

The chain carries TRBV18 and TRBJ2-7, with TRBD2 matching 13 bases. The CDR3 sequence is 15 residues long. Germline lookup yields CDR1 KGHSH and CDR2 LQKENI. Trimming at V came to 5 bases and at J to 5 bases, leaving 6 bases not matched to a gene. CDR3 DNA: TGTGCCAGCTCATCGAGACTAGCGGGAGGCAACGAGCAGTACTTC. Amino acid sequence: CASSSRLAGGNEQYF. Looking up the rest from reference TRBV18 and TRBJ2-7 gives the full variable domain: NAGVMQNPRHLVRRRGQEARLRCSPMKGHSHVYWYRQLPEEGLKFMVYLQKENIIDESGMPKERFSAEFPKEGPSILRIQQVVRGDSAAYFCASSSRLAGGNEQYFGPGTRLTVT.

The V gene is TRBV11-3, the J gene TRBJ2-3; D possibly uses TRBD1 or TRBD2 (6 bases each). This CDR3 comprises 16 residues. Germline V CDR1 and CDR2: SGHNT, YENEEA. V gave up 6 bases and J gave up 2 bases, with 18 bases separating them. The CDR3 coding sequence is TGTGCCAGCAGTAGGGGGGCCTATTCCACCACAGATACGCAGTATTTT. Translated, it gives CASSRGAYSTTDTQYF.

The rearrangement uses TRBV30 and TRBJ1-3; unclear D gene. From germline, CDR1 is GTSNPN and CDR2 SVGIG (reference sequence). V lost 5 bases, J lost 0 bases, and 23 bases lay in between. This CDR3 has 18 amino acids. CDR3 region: CAWGRKAKDLISGNTIYF. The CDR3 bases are TGTGCCTGGGGACGAAAAGCTAAAGATTTAATCTCTGGAAACACCATATATTTT.

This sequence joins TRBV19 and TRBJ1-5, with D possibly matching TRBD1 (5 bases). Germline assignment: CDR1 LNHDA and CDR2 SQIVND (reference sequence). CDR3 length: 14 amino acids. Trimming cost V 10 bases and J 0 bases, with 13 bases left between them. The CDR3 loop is CATPRGRSNQPQHF. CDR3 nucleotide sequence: TGTGCCACCCCGAGGGGCCGTAGCAATCAGCCCCAGCATTTT. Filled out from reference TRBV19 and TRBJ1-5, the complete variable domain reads DGGITQSPKYLFRKEGQNVTLSCEQNLNHDAMYWYRQDPGQGLRLIYYSQIVNDFQKGDIAEGYSVSREKKESFPLTVTSAQKNPTAFYLCATPRGRSNQPQHFGDGTRLSIL.

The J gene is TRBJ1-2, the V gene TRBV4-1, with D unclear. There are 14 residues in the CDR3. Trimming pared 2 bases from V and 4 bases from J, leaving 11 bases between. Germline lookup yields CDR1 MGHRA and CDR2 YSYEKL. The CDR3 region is CASSQFNNGYGYTF. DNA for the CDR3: TGCGCCAGCAGCCAATTCAATAACGGCTATGGCTACACCTTC.

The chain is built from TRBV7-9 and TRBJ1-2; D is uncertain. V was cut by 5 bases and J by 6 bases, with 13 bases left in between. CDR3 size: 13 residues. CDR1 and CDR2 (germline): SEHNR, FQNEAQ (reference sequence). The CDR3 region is CASSQMRSHGYTF. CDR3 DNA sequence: TGTGCCAGCAGCCAGATGCGAAGCCATGGCTACACCTTC.

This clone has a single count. The CDR3 loop is CASSVPTSGSVYEQYF. The DNA for the CDR3 is TGCGCCAGCAGCGTCCCAACCAGCGGGAGTGTCTACGAGCAGTACTTC. The chain recombines TRBV5-1 with TRBJ2-7; 8 bases align to TRBD2. The CDR3 length is 16 residues. The ends lost 4 bases at V and 3 bases at J; junction bases unmatched: 12. From germline, CDR1 is SGHRS and CDR2 YFSETQ.